A selection of T cell receptor beta chains follows, all from one sample in a study of cytomegalovirus exposure and HLA in healthy donors. Here immunoSEQ multiplex PCR was the method, and the copy in TCRdb shows in-frame clones only, minus some. The repertoire holds roughly 73,000 clones, with 90% to 95% as singletons. The sequencing input was PBMCs. The receptors were gathered from a man aged 18-30 years in good health and CMV-seronegative. The CDR3 runs from the conserved cysteine through the conserved F or W. The D gene is left open where the match is weak. Where a row states a size, it is once, few, many or the class of an expanded clone; other rows omit it.

d_call	j_call	v_call	clone_size	cdr3_nt	cdr3_aa
TRBD1	TRBJ1-1	TRBV27	.	TGTGCCAGCAGTTCCCGGTGGGAAGTGGGACAGGGGAACACTGAAGCTTTCTTT	CASSSRWEVGQGNTEAFF
.	TRBJ2-1	TRBV27	.	TGTGCCAGCAGTTTATCGAGCGGACATGAGCAGTTCTTC	CASSLSSGHEQFF
.	TRBJ2-3	TRBV30	.	TGTGCCTGGGACCAGGGTACAGATACGCAGTATTTT	CAWDQGTDTQYF
TRBD1	TRBJ1-1	TRBV18	.	TGTGCCAGCTCACCACTTGGACAGGGCGTAACTCCGGCTTTCTTT	CASSPLGQGVTPAFF
TRBD1	TRBJ1-1	TRBV6-4	.	TGTGCCAGCAGTGACTCGGGGCAGGGGGCAGCAGCTTTCTTT	CASSDSGQGAAAFF
.	TRBJ1-2	TRBV5-1	.	TGCGCCAGCAGCTTGGCCCTTCAGTTCTATGGCTACACCTTC	CASSLALQFYGYTF
TRBD2	TRBJ2-3	TRBV19	.	TGTGCCAGTAGTCCCCTCCGAAGGGGACTAGCGGTCACAGATACGCAGTATTTT	CASSPLRRGLAVTDTQYF
.	TRBJ2-1	TRBV5-1	once	TGCGCCAGCAGCTTAGGCCAGGTCCAGAATGAGCAGTTCTTC	CASSLGQVQNEQFF
.	TRBJ1-1	TRBV9	.	TGTGCCAGCAGCACCGGCGGGGTCGGGGACACTGAAGCTTTCTTT	CASSTGGVGDTEAFF
.	TRBJ1-6	TRBV10-3	.	TGTGCCATCAGTTCCGACAGGAGTGGAATCTCACCCCTCCACTTT	CAISSDRSGISPLHF
TRBD2	TRBJ2-2	TRBV6-4	.	TGTGCCAGCAGTGACTCAGCGGGGGGCACCGGGGAGCTGTTTTTT	CASSDSAGGTGELFF
TRBD1	TRBJ1-2	TRBV7-3	.	TGTGCCAGCAGCTTGATGACAGGGGACGGCTACACCTTC	CASSLMTGDGYTF
.	TRBJ1-1	TRBV10-3	.	TGTGCCACGGGGGACTCCTTGGGTGGCACTGAAGCTTTCTTT	CATGDSLGGTEAFF
TRBD1	TRBJ2-7	TRBV19	.	TGTGCCAGTAGTACCGGGACAGGACGCGACTACGAGCAGTACTTC	CASSTGTGRDYEQYF
TRBD2	TRBJ2-1	TRBV9	.	TGTGCCAGCAGCGTGGACGGGGGGGCTCCCAATGAGCAGTTCTTC	CASSVDGGAPNEQFF
.	TRBJ1-1	TRBV20-1	few	TGCAGTGCGAGCGGAGGCACTGAAGCTTTCTTT	CSASGGTEAFF
.	TRBJ2-7	TRBV14	.	TGTGCCAGCAGCCAAGAGGCAGGGTGGGGTTACGAGCAGTACTTC	CASSQEAGWGYEQYF
TRBD2	TRBJ2-5	TRBV7-2	.	TGTGCCAGCAGCTTTGAGCGGGGGGGCAGGGAGACCCAGTACTTC	CASSFERGGRETQYF
.	TRBJ1-4	TRBV9	.	TGTGCCAGCAGCGTAGGAGATCCTAATGAAAAACTGTTTTTT	CASSVGDPNEKLFF
.	TRBJ1-1	TRBV5-6	.	TGTGCCAGCAGCTTGGGCCAGAAGAACACTGAAGCTTTCTTT	CASSLGQKNTEAFF
TRBD2	TRBJ2-1	TRBV28	.	TGTGCCAGCAAAAGGGACTACACAAACAATGAGCAGTTCTTC	CASKRDYTNNEQFF
TRBD1	TRBJ2-2	TRBV2	.	TGTGCCAGCAGTGAGTTTATCGAGGGACAGAGCACCGGGGAGCTGTTTTTT	CASSEFIEGQSTGELFF
TRBD1	TRBJ1-5	TRBV5-1	.	TGCGCCAGCAGCTCCTCGGGACAGGATAGCAATCAGCCCCAGCATTTT	CASSSSGQDSNQPQHF
TRBD2	TRBJ2-1	TRBV7-9	.	TGTGCCAGCGAGGCGAAGGCGGGGGGCCTAGGCCTCAAGCAGTTCTTC	CASEAKAGGLGLKQFF
TRBD2	TRBJ2-1	TRBV9	.	TGTGCCAGCAGCCCAGCGGGGGGGCTCTCCTACAATGAGCAGTTCTTC	CASSPAGGLSYNEQFF
.	TRBJ1-1	TRBV15	.	TGTGCCACCGAGAAACGGGGAAAACTGGCTGAAGCTTTCTTT	CATEKRGKLAEAFF
TRBD1	TRBJ2-1	TRBV29-1	.	TGCAGCGTGACAGGGTCTAGTGCCTACAATGAGCAGTTCTTC	CSVTGSSAYNEQFF
TRBD1	TRBJ1-2	TRBV27	once	TGTGCCAGCAGTCCCGGACAGGGGGCAGCTGGCTACACCTTC	CASSPGQGAAGYTF
.	TRBJ2-7	TRBV5-5	.	TGTGCCAGCAGCTTGGCCAGCTCCTACGAGCAGTACTTC	CASSLASSYEQYF
TRBD1	TRBJ2-3	TRBV2	.	TGTGCCAGCAAACAGGGGGTTACCACAGATACGCAGTATTTT	CASKQGVTTDTQYF
.	TRBJ2-2	TRBV12-5	once	TGTGCTAGTGGGCAACCAGGGGCCCGAACCGGGGAGCTGTTTTTT	CASGQPGARTGELFF
.	TRBJ1-4	TRBV30	.	TGTGCCTGGAGTGTACAACAGAAGACTGAAAAACTGTTTTTT	CAWSVQQKTEKLFF
.	TRBJ1-1	TRBV18	.	TGTGCCAGCTCACGGGGAGTCGCTGAAGCTTTCTTT	CASSRGVAEAFF
.	TRBJ2-1	TRBV2	.	TGTGCCAGCACCGAAAGAGGAGGGTCCTATGAGCAGTTCTTC	CASTERGGSYEQFF
.	TRBJ2-5	TRBV29-1	.	TGCAGCGTTGGGGCAGGGCCCGCCATGGCCCAGTACTTC	CSVGAGPAMAQYF
.	TRBJ2-3	TRBV5-1	.	TGCGCCAGCAGCTTGGGCGGGCCCACAGATACGCAGTATTTT	CASSLGGPTDTQYF
TRBD1	TRBJ1-3	TRBV7-8	.	TGTGCCAGCAGCTCCCAGAGAAACAGGGGGCAAGGAAACACCATATATTTT	CASSSQRNRGQGNTIYF
.	TRBJ1-1	TRBV7-2	.	TGTGCCAGCAGCTTAAAGACAGATTTCACGGGTTTCTTT	CASSLKTDFTGFF
.	TRBJ2-4	TRBV10-3	.	TGTGCCATCAGTGATTCAGGGGAGAACATTCAGTACTTC	CAISDSGENIQYF
.	TRBJ2-7	TRBV11-2	.	TGTGCCAGCAGCCGGGGGACTCCCGAGCAGTACTTC	CASSRGTPEQYF
TRBD2	TRBJ2-3	TRBV4-2	.	TGTGCCAGCAGCCAAGATCGGACTCGGGGGGTCACAGATACGCAGTATTTT	CASSQDRTRGVTDTQYF
TRBD2	TRBJ2-4	TRBV7-9	.	TGTGCCAGCAGTGCAAGCGGGGATCCGGAAGACATTCAGTACTTC	CASSASGDPEDIQYF
TRBD1	TRBJ2-3	TRBV11-2	.	TGTGCCAGCAGCTTCCGGGACAGGGGGCAACCAGATACGCAGTATTTT	CASSFRDRGQPDTQYF
.	TRBJ2-7	TRBV4-3	.	TGCGCCAGCAGCCTCTTCCCCGGGAGTGAGAGGCAGTACTTC	CASSLFPGSERQYF
.	TRBJ1-2	TRBV27	.	TGTGCCAGCAGTCGTACAAGTAACTATGGCTACACCTTC	CASSRTSNYGYTF
.	TRBJ2-7	TRBV7-8	.	TGTGCCAGCAGCCCAGAGGTAGGAAACTACGAGCAGTACTTC	CASSPEVGNYEQYF